This is a list of T cell receptor beta chains from one sample in a study of T cell clonotyping in hematopoietic cell transplantation. This table comes from immunoSEQ multiplex PCR, and its TCRdb copy is limited to in-frame clones, with some not included. The sample records 69,000 or so clones, 94% being singletons. The sequenced sample consisted of peripheral blood mononuclear cells. The receptors come from a man over 45 in good health. Some clones in this sample may be carry-over from other donors' samples. The conserved cysteine and the conserved F or W are not part of the CDR3 here. Not all rows give a size; the values are once, few, many and, for expanded clones, a class.

CDR3aa: ASSYFGPSYEQY
v_gene: TRBV6-6
abundance: NA
j_gene: TRBJ2-7

CDR3aa: ASRPLGTGNTEAF
v_gene: TRBV27
abundance: NA
j_gene: TRBJ1-1

CDR3aa: ASSYPEQETQY
v_gene: TRBV6-6
abundance: NA
j_gene: TRBJ2-5

CDR3aa: ASRTTQGLETQY
v_gene: TRBV11-2
abundance: NA
j_gene: TRBJ2-5

CDR3aa: ASSPPGLAYEQY
v_gene: TRBV7-2
abundance: NA
j_gene: TRBJ2-7

CDR3aa: ASIGTGGVYNSPLH
v_gene: TRBV28
abundance: NA
j_gene: TRBJ1-6

CDR3aa: ASSAGSEFWGSYNEQF
v_gene: TRBV27
abundance: NA
j_gene: TRBJ2-1

CDR3aa: ASSLEVGHEKLF
v_gene: TRBV5-4
abundance: NA
j_gene: TRBJ1-4

CDR3aa: ASSFVLAGGQDQETQY
v_gene: TRBV5-1
abundance: NA
j_gene: TRBJ2-5

CDR3aa: ASSRGADYNEQF
v_gene: TRBV5-4
abundance: NA
j_gene: TRBJ2-1

CDR3aa: ASSPQVGSRYGYT
v_gene: TRBV6-1
abundance: NA
j_gene: TRBJ1-2

CDR3aa: ASSIGPGLAGQETQY
v_gene: TRBV19
abundance: NA
j_gene: TRBJ2-5

CDR3aa: ASSLLPQGGGNIQY
v_gene: TRBV5-1
abundance: few
j_gene: TRBJ2-4

CDR3aa: ASSQFYGTYEQY
v_gene: TRBV4-1
abundance: NA
j_gene: TRBJ2-7

CDR3aa: ASSQEGDRLSIRDAEAF
v_gene: TRBV4-2
abundance: NA
j_gene: TRBJ1-1

CDR3aa: ASSEITNTLSNQPQH
v_gene: TRBV6-1
abundance: NA
j_gene: TRBJ1-5

CDR3aa: ASSEGAGGAYEQY
v_gene: TRBV6-1
abundance: NA
j_gene: TRBJ2-7

CDR3aa: ASSYGSLLGYT
v_gene: TRBV6-5
abundance: NA
j_gene: TRBJ1-2

CDR3aa: ASSILGQYEQY
v_gene: TRBV19
abundance: NA
j_gene: TRBJ2-7

CDR3aa: ASSETGDLNTEAF
v_gene: TRBV6-1
abundance: NA
j_gene: TRBJ1-1

CDR3aa: ASSHPTGGDYSYEQY
v_gene: TRBV4-2
abundance: once
j_gene: TRBJ2-7

CDR3aa: ASSTADPTMPQF
v_gene: TRBV30
abundance: NA
j_gene: TRBJ2-1

CDR3aa: ASKHRGGVNEKLF
v_gene: TRBV6-5
abundance: NA
j_gene: TRBJ1-4

CDR3aa: ASSVYSGSTDTQY
v_gene: TRBV9
abundance: few
j_gene: TRBJ2-3

CDR3aa: ASSLMTDYYGYT
v_gene: TRBV28
abundance: NA
j_gene: TRBJ1-2

CDR3aa: ASSAGGGSSYEQY
v_gene: TRBV6-1
abundance: NA
j_gene: TRBJ2-7

CDR3aa: ASSDLGGDRGYEQF
v_gene: TRBV6-1
abundance: NA
j_gene: TRBJ2-1

CDR3aa: ASSLLGNEQY
v_gene: TRBV5-1
abundance: NA
j_gene: TRBJ2-7

CDR3aa: ASQGQDATNEKLF
v_gene: TRBV28
abundance: NA
j_gene: TRBJ1-4

CDR3aa: ASSIDQGVRGPQH
v_gene: TRBV19
abundance: NA
j_gene: TRBJ1-5

CDR3aa: ASSPTGTLGDTQY
v_gene: TRBV5-1
abundance: NA
j_gene: TRBJ2-3

CDR3aa: ASSPGIEKLF
v_gene: TRBV19
abundance: NA
j_gene: TRBJ1-4

CDR3aa: ASSFGSAGELF
v_gene: TRBV7-9
abundance: NA
j_gene: TRBJ2-2

CDR3aa: ASTLGGRLNTGELF
v_gene: TRBV5-1
abundance: once
j_gene: TRBJ2-2

CDR3aa: ASSPPWESEQY
v_gene: TRBV7-8
abundance: NA
j_gene: TRBJ2-7

CDR3aa: ASSLSQAGGSDTQY
v_gene: TRBV4-1
abundance: NA
j_gene: TRBJ2-3

CDR3aa: ASSLGGARTDTQY
v_gene: TRBV11-3
abundance: NA
j_gene: TRBJ2-3

CDR3aa: ASSGGTFPDTQY
v_gene: TRBV6-1
abundance: NA
j_gene: TRBJ2-3

CDR3aa: ASSEFPSGSSAKNIQY
v_gene: TRBV9
abundance: NA
j_gene: TRBJ2-4

CDR3aa: ASSSQSRASPLH
v_gene: TRBV6-5
abundance: NA
j_gene: TRBJ1-6

CDR3aa: ASSPQGRYYEQY
v_gene: TRBV28
abundance: NA
j_gene: TRBJ2-7

CDR3aa: AVRGLTNEKLF
v_gene: TRBV30
abundance: NA
j_gene: TRBJ1-4

CDR3aa: ASSLERVRQGGSYGYT
v_gene: TRBV11-3
abundance: NA
j_gene: TRBJ1-2

CDR3aa: ASSQALAAYEQY
v_gene: TRBV6-1
abundance: few
j_gene: TRBJ2-7

CDR3aa: ASSSTGEPTYEQY
v_gene: TRBV11-1
abundance: NA
j_gene: TRBJ2-7

CDR3aa: ASRTSGGPLSEQF
v_gene: TRBV2
abundance: NA
j_gene: TRBJ2-1

CDR3aa: ASSPLPSGIPYEQY
v_gene: TRBV28
abundance: NA
j_gene: TRBJ2-7

CDR3aa: ASSLPTMNTEAF
v_gene: TRBV28
abundance: NA
j_gene: TRBJ1-1

CDR3aa: AKPAGTPQNTQY
v_gene: TRBV9
abundance: NA
j_gene: TRBJ2-3

CDR3aa: ASSRPGTSPYEQY
v_gene: TRBV4-1
abundance: NA
j_gene: TRBJ2-7

CDR3aa: ASSKDRGNQPQH
v_gene: TRBV19
abundance: NA
j_gene: TRBJ1-5

CDR3aa: ASSQDLALNTEAF
v_gene: TRBV4-3
abundance: few
j_gene: TRBJ1-1

CDR3aa: ASSLDREYGYT
v_gene: TRBV5-1
abundance: NA
j_gene: TRBJ1-2

CDR3aa: ASRGLEQF
v_gene: TRBV4-2
abundance: NA
j_gene: TRBJ2-1

CDR3aa: ASRGLAGSGAGELF
v_gene: TRBV7-2
abundance: NA
j_gene: TRBJ2-2

CDR3aa: ASSPPGQGRGYT
v_gene: TRBV19
abundance: NA
j_gene: TRBJ1-2

CDR3aa: ASSPTGGTEAF
v_gene: TRBV11-2
abundance: NA
j_gene: TRBJ1-1